The 20 T cell receptor beta chains below all came from one sample that was sequenced in a study of T cell responses to AZD1222 COVID-19 vaccine. Using immunoSEQ multiplex PCR, the repertoire was profiled, and TCRdb retains in-frame clones only, with some absent. Of approximately 94,000 clones listed, 85% to 90% are singletons. The starting material was peripheral blood, obtained on day 0 of AZD1222 vaccination. These receptors originate from an adult in good health.

This clone was detected only a few times. The chain combines TRBV5-6 with TRBJ1-1, with D unresolved. This CDR3 spans 15 amino acids. Trimming cost V 5 bases and J 7 bases, with 21 bases left between them. Germline CDR1 is SGHDT and CDR2 is YYEEEE. CDR3 region: CASRAALLADGEAFF. DNA of the CDR3: TGTGCCAGCAGGGCGGCCCTCTTAGCGGATGGTGAAGCTTTCTTT.

The chain uses TRBV5-6 and TRBJ1-4; a weak D match, TRBD1 (6 bases). The ends were cut back, 7 bases at V and 7 bases at J, with 14 bases in the middle. Germline V gene sequence: CDR1 SGHDT, CDR2 YYEEEE. This CDR3 region has 13 residues. This CDR3 is CASERGMGEKLFF. Here the CDR3 DNA reads TGTGCCAGCGAAAGGGGGATGGGTGAAAAACTGTTTTTT.

This sequence joins TRBV18 and TRBJ1-2; TRBD1 matches 11 bases. V shed 3 bases and J 3 bases; nucleotides not matched to a gene: 0. Germline CDR1 KGHSH, CDR2 LQKENI. The CDR3 consists of 14 residues. CDR3 region: CASSPDRGHYGYTF. CDR3 in DNA: TGTGCCAGCTCACCGGACAGGGGGCACTATGGCTACACCTTC.

This CDR3 is CASSLTGHGYGYTF. The CDR3 DNA follows: TGTGCCAGCAGCCTGACCGGACATGGCTATGGCTACACCTTC. The rearrangement uses TRBV7-9 and TRBJ1-2, with a weak D call TRBD1 (5 bases). V was cut by 5 bases and J by 4 bases, with 14 bases left in between. Looked up from germline, CDR1 is SEHNR and CDR2 is FQNEAQ (reference sequence). The CDR3 is 14 residues long. Together with reference TRBV7-9 and TRBJ1-2, the CDR3 gives the full variable domain: DTGVSQNPRHKITKRGQNVTFRCDPISEHNRLYWYRQTLGQGPEFLTYFQNEAQLEKSRLLSDRFSAERPKGSFSTLEIQRTEQGDSAMYLCASSLTGHGYGYTFGSGTRLTVV.

The chain employs TRBV7-8 and TRBJ2-1, with a possible D match to TRBD2 (6 bases). Germline CDR1 is SGHVS and CDR2 is FQNEAQ. Trimming left V 5 bases short and J 7 bases short, with 21 bases between. The CDR3 runs 16 residues. The CDR3 region has the DNA TGTGCCAGCAGCCCCGGGGGTAGCGGAAAGAGGAATGAGCAGTTCTTC. Amino acids: CASSPGGSGKRNEQFF.

This chain links TRBV5-1 with TRBJ2-2; 7 positions match TRBD1. The trim removed 0 bases at V and 11 bases at J, leaving 7 bases unmatched. Germline values: CDR1 SGHRS, CDR2 YFSETQ. The CDR3 is 14 residues long. CDR3 coding DNA: TGCGCCAGCAGCTTGGTACCCGGACAGGACGAGCTGTTTTTT. Its protein is CASSLVPGQDELFF.

Sample share makes this clone medium-sized. The V call is TRBV27, the J call TRBJ1-4, with a tentative D call TRBD1 (6 bases). From germline, CDR1 is MNHEY and CDR2 SMNVEV (reference sequence). This CDR3 spans 14 amino acids. V was pared by 6 bases and J by 5 bases, with 13 bases between. CDR3 protein: CASREWQGNEKLFF. In nucleotides, the CDR3 is TGTGCCAGCAGGGAATGGCAGGGGAATGAAAAACTGTTTTTT.

The chain has TRBV20-1 and TRBJ2-1, with 9 positions matching TRBD2. CDR3 length equals 14 residues. Germline V gene sequence: CDR1 DFQATT, CDR2 SNEGSKA (reference sequence). Losses at the gene ends were 3 bases for V and 9 bases for J; bases not matched to a gene: 9. This CDR3 is CSASLVAGAGEQFF. As DNA, the CDR3 is TGCAGTGCTAGTTTGGTAGCGGGAGCTGGTGAGCAGTTCTTC.

V usage is TRBV13 and J usage is TRBJ2-7; D is tentatively TRBD1 or TRBD2 (5 bases each). Germline CDR1 is PRHDT and CDR2 is FYEKMQ (reference sequence). The V end lost 2 bases, the J end lost 4 bases, and 15 bases lay between the germline ends. This CDR3 contains 15 residues. CDR3 in amino acids: CASSLTDRDGYEQYF. In DNA form, the CDR3 reads TGTGCCAGCAGCTTAACGGATCGGGACGGATACGAGCAGTACTTC. Complete variable domain (other parts from reference TRBV13 and TRBJ2-7): AAGVIQSPRHLIKEKRETATLKCYPIPRHDTVYWYQQGPGQDPQFLISFYEKMQSDKGSIPDRFSAQQFSDYHSELNMSSLELGDSALYFCASSLTDRDGYEQYFGPGTRLTVT.

This chain connects TRBV7-9 to TRBJ2-2; TRBD1 matches 7 bases. The CDR3 spans 15 residues. Germline assignment: CDR1 SEHNR and CDR2 FQNEAQ (reference sequence). The J segment lost 4 bases and the V segment lost 1 base, leaving 3 bases of the junction unmatched. CDR3 protein: CASSLEQGTTGELFF. CDR3 in DNA: TGTGCCAGCAGCTTAGAACAGGGGACCACCGGGGAGCTGTTTTTT.

This clone was counted a few times. Within the sample, other DNA sequences also encode this same CDR3. This chain joins TRBV5-1 and TRBJ1-1; the D is unclear. Trimming took off 0 bases at V and 4 bases at J, with 7 bases between the two ends. The CDR3 is 13 residues long. CDR1 is SGHRS, CDR2 YFSETQ, per germline. The CDR3, as DNA: TGCGCCAGCAGCTTGGAGCCCGGCACTGAAGCTTTCTTT. Amino acid sequence: CASSLEPGTEAFF.

The chain uses TRBV9 and TRBJ2-5; the D gene is possibly TRBD2 (6 bases). V shed 4 bases and J shed 4 bases, with 17 bases lying between them. Germline V gene data show CDR1 as SGDLS and CDR2 as YYNGEE. The CDR3 runs 15 residues. CDR3 nucleotides: TGTGCCAGCAGCCTGGGACTGGTATTGTCAGAGACCCAGTACTTC. It encodes CASSLGLVLSETQYF.

For the CDR3, the DNA is TGCGCCAGCAGCCAAGAAAGGCAGTTAGGGACCCAGTACTTC. It codes for CASSQERQLGTQYF. The genes are TRBV4-3 and TRBJ2-5; D uncertain. Germline V gives CDR1 LGHNA, CDR2 YSLEER. V dropped 0 bases and J dropped 7 bases, with 12 bases sitting between them. The CDR3 is 14 amino acids.

The V and J genes are TRBV5-5 and TRBJ1-1; D is ambiguous. CDR3 length equals 15 residues. Germline-derived CDR1 and CDR2 are SGHKS and YYEKEE (reference sequence). Trimming shortened V by 4 bases and J by 5 bases, and 18 bases separated the two germline ends. CDR3 region: CASSLRGQDSTEAFF. The CDR3 DNA sequence: TGTGCCAGCAGCCTACGAGGGCAGGACTCTACTGAAGCTTTCTTT. Variable domain in full (rest from reference TRBV5-5 and TRBJ1-1): DAGVTQSPTHLIKTRGQQVTLRCSPISGHKSVSWYQQVLGQGPQFIFQYYEKEERGRGNFPDRFSARQFPNYSSELNVNALLLGDSALYLCASSLRGQDSTEAFFGQGTRLTVV.

This sequence joins TRBV6-1 and TRBJ1-5; D is perhaps TRBD1 (5 bases). Looked up from germline, CDR1 is MNHNS and CDR2 is SASEGT. This CDR3 has 15 residues. Trimming left V 0 bases short and J 7 bases short, with 13 bases between. CDR3 residues: CASSEAFAGRQPQHF. The CDR3 DNA follows: TGTGCCAGCAGTGAAGCTTTTGCAGGGCGGCAGCCCCAGCATTTT.

The chain combines TRBV12-3 or TRBV12-4 with TRBJ1-1; 7 nucleotides agree with TRBD1. J was trimmed by 6 bases and V by 6 bases; bases with no gene match: 7. The CDR3 contains 13 residues. CDR3 residues: CASSLLQGAEAFF. The CDR3 DNA reads TGTGCCAGCAGCCTCCTCCAGGGGGCTGAAGCTTTCTTT.

The chain has TRBV19 and TRBJ1-1, with a weak D call TRBD1 (5 bases). The length of the CDR3 is 14 residues. Germline-derived CDR1 and CDR2 are LNHDA and SQIVND (reference sequence). CDR3 sequence reads: CAAFGRAKDTEAFF. In DNA form, the CDR3 reads TGTGCGGCCTTCGGCAGGGCGAAAGACACTGAAGCTTTCTTT. Supplemented by reference TRBV19 and TRBJ1-1, the full variable domain reads DGGITQSPKYLFRKEGQNVTLSCEQNLNHDAMYWYRQDPGQGLRLIYYSQIVNDFQKGDIAEGYSVSREKKESFPLTVTSAQKNPTAFYLCAAFGRAKDTEAFFGQGTRLTVV.

This rearrangement joins TRBV18 to TRBJ2-7, with 9 bases fitting TRBD1. This CDR3 spans 15 amino acids. V trimming: 5 bases; J trimming: 7 bases; junction bases outside the gene matches: 12. The germline V gene encodes CDR1 KGHSH and CDR2 LQKENI. The CDR3 reads CASSEGDRVLGEQYF. The CDR3 DNA reads TGTGCCAGCTCAGAGGGGGACAGGGTCCTGGGAGAGCAGTACTTC.

This clone was counted once. The chain links TRBV28 to TRBJ2-2; possible D gene TRBD1, 6 bases. Germline loops: CDR1 MDHEN, CDR2 SYDVKM. V was pared by 2 bases and J by 1 base, with 8 bases between. The CDR3 runs to 15 residues. CDR3 in amino acids: CASSLPQGNTGELFF. CDR3 DNA sequence: TGTGCCAGCAGTTTACCACAGGGGAACACCGGGGAGCTGTTTTTT.

This chain links TRBV7-2 with TRBJ2-1; D not resolved. CDR3 length: 15 amino acids. With 0 bases removed from V and 2 bases from J, the gap between germline ends came to 8 bases. Germline V gives CDR1 SGHTA, CDR2 FQGNSA. The CDR3 region is CASSLAFGAYNEQFF. The CDR3 bases are TGTGCCAGCAGCTTAGCATTCGGTGCCTACAATGAGCAGTTCTTC. Together with reference TRBV7-2 and TRBJ2-1, the CDR3 gives the full variable domain: GAGVSQSPSNKVTEKGKDVELRCDPISGHTALYWYRQSLGQGLEFLIYFQGNSAPDKSGLPSDRFSAERTGGSVSTLTIQRTQQEDSAVYLCASSLAFGAYNEQFFGPGTRLTVL.